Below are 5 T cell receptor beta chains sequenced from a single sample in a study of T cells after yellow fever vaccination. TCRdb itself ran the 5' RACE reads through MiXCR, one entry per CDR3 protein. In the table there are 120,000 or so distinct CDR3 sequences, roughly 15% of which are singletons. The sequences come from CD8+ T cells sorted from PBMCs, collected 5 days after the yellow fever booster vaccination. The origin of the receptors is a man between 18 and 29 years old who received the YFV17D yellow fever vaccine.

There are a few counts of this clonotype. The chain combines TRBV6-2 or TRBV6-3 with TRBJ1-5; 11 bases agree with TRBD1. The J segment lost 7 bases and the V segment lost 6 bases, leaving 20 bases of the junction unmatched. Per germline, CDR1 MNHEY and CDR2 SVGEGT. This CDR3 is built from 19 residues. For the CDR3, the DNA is TGTGCCAGCAGAACAGACCGTCCCGGGACAGGGGGGAGAGGACAGCCCCAGCATTTT. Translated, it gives CASRTDRPGTGGRGQPQHF.

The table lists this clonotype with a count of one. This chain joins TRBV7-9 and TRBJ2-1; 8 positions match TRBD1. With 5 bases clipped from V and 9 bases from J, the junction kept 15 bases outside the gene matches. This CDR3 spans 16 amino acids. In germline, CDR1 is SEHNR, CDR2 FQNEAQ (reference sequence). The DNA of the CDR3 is TGTGCCAGCAGCATCCGGTCGACAGGGGAAAAGGGTGAGCAGTTCTTC. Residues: CASSIRSTGEKGEQFF.

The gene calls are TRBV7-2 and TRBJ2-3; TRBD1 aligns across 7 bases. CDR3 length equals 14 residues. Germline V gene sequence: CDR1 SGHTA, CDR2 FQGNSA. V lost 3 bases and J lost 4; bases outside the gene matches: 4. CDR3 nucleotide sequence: TGTGCCAGCAGCTTGGACAGGAGACCAGATACGCAGTATTTT. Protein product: CASSLDRRPDTQYF.

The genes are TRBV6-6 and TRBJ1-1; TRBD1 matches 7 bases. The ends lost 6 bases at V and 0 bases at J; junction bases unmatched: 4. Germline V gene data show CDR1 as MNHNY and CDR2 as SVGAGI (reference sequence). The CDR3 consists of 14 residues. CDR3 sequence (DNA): TGTGCCAGCAGCCCCGACAGGGTGAACACTGAAGCTTTCTTT. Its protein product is CASSPDRVNTEAFF.

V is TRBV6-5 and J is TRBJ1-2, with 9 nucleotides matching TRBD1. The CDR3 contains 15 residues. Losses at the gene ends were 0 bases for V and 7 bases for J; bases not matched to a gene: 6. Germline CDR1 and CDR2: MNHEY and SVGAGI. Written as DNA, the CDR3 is TGTGCCAGCAGTTACTCTTTACAGGGGGCCCGTGGCTACACCTTC. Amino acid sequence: CASSYSLQGARGYTF.